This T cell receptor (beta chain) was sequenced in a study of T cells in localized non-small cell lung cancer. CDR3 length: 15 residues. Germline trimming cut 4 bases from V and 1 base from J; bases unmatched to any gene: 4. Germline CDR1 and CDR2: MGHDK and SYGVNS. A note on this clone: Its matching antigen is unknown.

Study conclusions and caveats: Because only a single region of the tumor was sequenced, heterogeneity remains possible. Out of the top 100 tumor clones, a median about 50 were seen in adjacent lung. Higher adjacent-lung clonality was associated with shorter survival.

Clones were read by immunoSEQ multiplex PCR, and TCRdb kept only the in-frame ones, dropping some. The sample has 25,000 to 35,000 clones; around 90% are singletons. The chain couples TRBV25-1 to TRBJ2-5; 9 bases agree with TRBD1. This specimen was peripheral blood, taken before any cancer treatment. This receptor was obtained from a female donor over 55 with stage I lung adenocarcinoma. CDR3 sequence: CASSAGTGPQETQYF. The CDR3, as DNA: TGTGCCAGCAGTGCTGGGACAGGGCCCCAAGAGACCCAGTACTTC.